This TCR beta chain was recovered during a study of tumor-infiltrating lymphocytes in localized non-small cell lung cancer. Study-level background: Some samples were collected after neoadjuvant chemotherapy; smokers, never-smokers and several histologies were included. Notes on the study in general: TCRbeta sequencing showed higher T cell infiltration in tumors than uninvolved lung.

Germline CDR1 LGHNA, CDR2 YSLEER. V lost 0 bases and J 6 bases, leaving 21 bases between the germline ends. The CDR3 consists of 17 residues. About this clone: The antigen is unknown.

Sequencing was performed with immunoSEQ multiplex PCR; in TCRdb, only in-frame clones are kept and a portion is missing. The sample carries around 25,000 clones, approximately 73% recorded once. The chain has TRBV4-3 and TRBJ2-7, with TRBD1 as a possible D gene (5 bases). Sequences were obtained from lung tumor tissue. The source is a human donor with non-small cell lung cancer. The CDR3 loop reads CASSQDTSGAQGCEQYF. CDR3 DNA sequence: TGCGCCAGCAGCCAAGATACGTCAGGTGCGCAGGGCTGCGAGCAGTACTTC.